This T cell receptor (beta chain) was obtained from a study of blood T cell repertoires in COVID-19. Study context: COVID-19 samples collected from the United States, Italy and Spain covered acute and convalescent phases. The cDNA or gDNA used as material had been derived from T cells, B-cell-depleted T cells, or PBMCs.

The ends were cut back, 5 bases at V and 0 bases at J, with 13 bases in the middle. This CDR3 region has 16 residues. The germline CDR1 and CDR2 sequences are SGHVS and FNYEAQ. In the original processing: Estimates of nucleated cell counts were drawn from the amplification of reference gene primers. The assay was immunoSEQ multiplex PCR, and TCRdb's table has in-frame clones only and misses some. The DNA was the basis for D and trimming; V, J and clone size are from that table. The sample lists about 160,000 clones, approximately 86% occurring once. This clone showed up just a few times. The TCR originated in a man in his sixties who had recovered from COVID-19. The sample was peripheral blood. This rearrangement joins TRBV7-6 to TRBJ2-2, with TRBD1 as a possible D gene (6 bases). The CDR3 protein is CASSLKQGSNTGELFF. For the CDR3, the DNA is TGTGCCAGCAGCCTAAAACAGGGATCGAACACCGGGGAGCTGTTTTTT.